These T cell receptor beta chains were read from a single sample in a study of beta chain features in type 1 diabetes. Some clones are missing from TCRdb's copy, which holds only in-frame ones; the method was immunoSEQ multiplex PCR. The profile shows hundreds of thousands of clones, roughly an eighth of them singletons. The specimen was naive CD4+ T cells from blood. Receptors were obtained from a man in his late teens or twenties with type 1 diabetes. Both conserved end residues are part of each CDR3. The D gene is left open where the match is weak. Clone size, where shown, is once, few, many, or a class for clones that have expanded.

J,size,V,D,length,CDR3,DNA
TRBJ1-1,.,TRBV14,TRBD1,15,CASSQGQGSNTEAFF,TGTGCCAGCAGCCAAGGACAGGGATCGAACACTGAAGCTTTCTTT
TRBJ2-1,few,TRBV30,TRBD1,14,CAWNPGTGSDEQFF,TGTGCCTGGAACCCTGGGACAGGGAGTGATGAGCAGTTCTTC
TRBJ1-5,.,TRBV7-2,.,11,CASSSTGPQHF,TGTGCCAGCAGCTCAACAGGGCCCCAGCATTTT
TRBJ2-7,.,TRBV10-3,.,13,CAIRPAGYYEQYF,TGTGCCATCAGACCTGCGGGGTACTACGAGCAGTACTTC
TRBJ2-7,few,TRBV19,TRBD1,15,CASSSYGGQGYEQYF,TGTGCCAGTAGCTCCTATGGAGGACAGGGCTACGAGCAGTACTTC
TRBJ2-2,.,TRBV5-6,TRBD1,16,CASSFPPQGGTGELFF,TGTGCCAGCAGCTTTCCCCCACAGGGGGGCACCGGGGAGCTGTTTTTT
TRBJ2-5,few,TRBV5-1,.,14,CASSLGTNQETQYF,TGCGCCAGCAGCTTGGGGACAAACCAAGAGACCCAGTACTTC
TRBJ2-1,few,TRBV7-9,.,15,CASSFGVSKGDEQFF,TGTGCCAGCAGCTTCGGGGTCTCTAAGGGCGATGAGCAGTTCTTC
TRBJ1-1,few,TRBV5-1,.,14,CASSLGGSSTEAFF,TGCGCCAGCAGCTTGGGCGGGTCTAGCACTGAAGCTTTCTTT
TRBJ2-5,few,TRBV4-1,.,12,CASSQEPWPQYF,TGCGCCAGCAGCCAAGAACCGTGGCCCCAGTACTTC
TRBJ2-5,.,TRBV28,.,15,CASSPRTVLRETQYF,TGTGCCAGCAGTCCTCGGACAGTCCTCCGAGAGACCCAGTACTTC
TRBJ2-1,.,TRBV5-6,.,11,CASSLQGQQFF,TGTGCCAGCAGCTTGCAGGGTCAGCAGTTCTTC
TRBJ1-2,.,TRBV7-9,.,16,CASSLAAGREGYGYTF,TGTGCCAGCAGCTTAGCAGCAGGGAGAGAGGGGTATGGCTACACCTTC
TRBJ2-7,.,TRBV10-3,.,14,CAIRPRDGPYEQYF,TGTGCCATCAGACCCCGGGACGGTCCCTACGAGCAGTACTTC
TRBJ2-3,few,TRBV9,.,14,CASSAGRRTDTQYF,TGTGCCAGCAGCGCGGGACGGCGCACAGATACGCAGTATTTT
TRBJ2-3,few,TRBV29-1,.,10,CSVFTDTQYF,TGCAGCGTTTTCACAGATACGCAGTATTTT
TRBJ2-7,.,TRBV18,.,12,CASSPSDKEQYF,TGTGCCAGCTCACCAAGCGACAAGGAGCAGTACTTC
TRBJ2-7,few,TRBV4-2,TRBD2,16,CASSTEAGVPSYEQYF,TGTGCCAGCAGCACAGAGGCGGGGGTTCCCTCCTACGAGCAGTACTTC
TRBJ1-4,.,TRBV29-1,.,17,CSPTLRGAQAYREKLFF,TGCAGCCCAACCCTCCGGGGGGCGCAGGCCTATCGGGAAAAACTGTTTTTT
TRBJ2-3,.,TRBV7-3,.,13,CASSHFGTDTQYF,TGTGCCAGCAGCCATTTTGGCACAGATACGCAGTATTTT
TRBJ1-1,.,TRBV27,TRBD1,16,CASSFYPDRGSTEAFF,TGTGCCAGCAGTTTTTATCCGGACAGGGGGAGCACTGAAGCTTTCTTT
TRBJ1-2,few,TRBV30,.,10,CAHREGGYTF,TGTGCCCACCGCGAGGGTGGCTACACCTTC
TRBJ1-6,.,TRBV7-8,.,14,CASSLRDGYSPLHF,TGTGCCAGCAGCTTAAGGGACGGCTATTCACCCCTCCACTTT
TRBJ2-5,few,TRBV14,TRBD2,14,CASKQAGVQETQYF,TGTGCCAGCAAGCAAGCGGGGGTCCAAGAGACCCAGTACTTC
TRBJ2-5,.,TRBV10-3,.,13,CAISVGDQETQYF,TGTGCCATCAGTGTGGGGGATCAAGAGACCCAGTACTTC
TRBJ2-7,.,TRBV5-4,.,13,CASSDQTIYEQYF,TGTGCCAGCAGCGATCAGACGATCTACGAGCAGTACTTC
TRBJ2-3,.,TRBV4-1,TRBD2,17,CASSQDTSGGVTDTQYF,TGCGCCAGCAGCCAAGATACTAGCGGGGGCGTCACAGATACGCAGTATTTT
TRBJ2-2,.,TRBV11-1,.,15,CASTITGTATGELFF,TGTGCCAGCACCATTACCGGGACCGCAACCGGGGAGCTGTTTTTT
TRBJ1-1,.,TRBV19,.,14,CASSMQAGAGEAFF,TGTGCCAGTAGTATGCAGGCAGGGGCGGGTGAAGCTTTCTTT
TRBJ2-7,.,TRBV5-1,TRBD1,15,CASSLEGQGSHEQYF,TGCGCCAGCAGCTTAGAGGGACAGGGATCCCACGAGCAGTACTTC
TRBJ1-4,.,TRBV15,.,15,CATSTYYAGDEKLFF,TGTGCCACCAGCACCTACTACGCAGGGGACGAAAAACTGTTTTTT
TRBJ2-7,.,TRBV6-5,TRBD1,15,CASRFGTGGFYEQYF,TGTGCCAGCAGATTTGGGACAGGGGGCTTCTACGAGCAGTACTTC
TRBJ2-7,.,TRBV19,.,16,CASSIDPALSSYEQYF,TGTGCCAGTAGTATAGATCCGGCATTGAGCTCCTACGAGCAGTACTTC
TRBJ1-1,few,TRBV10-3,.,16,CASKSGVEPYNTEAFF,TGTGCCTCTAAGTCGGGGGTGGAACCGTACAACACTGAAGCTTTCTTT
TRBJ2-2,few,TRBV28,.,13,CASSLSATGELFF,TGTGCCAGCAGTTTATCTGCGACCGGGGAGCTGTTTTTT
TRBJ2-1,.,TRBV11-2,.,18,CASSPRAAVPPIHNEQFF,TGTGCCAGCAGCCCTAGGGCGGCAGTTCCTCCGATCCACAATGAGCAGTTCTTC
TRBJ2-5,.,TRBV4-2,TRBD1,15,CASSQPGQGGETQYF,TGTGCCAGCAGCCAGCCAGGACAGGGAGGCGAGACCCAGTACTTC
TRBJ2-7,.,TRBV9,.,14,CASTRSLSSYEQYF,TGTGCCAGCACGAGATCGTTGAGCTCCTACGAGCAGTACTTC
TRBJ1-1,.,TRBV5-8,.,14,CASSWDGMNTEAFF,TGTGCCAGCAGCTGGGACGGCATGAACACTGAAGCTTTCTTT
TRBJ1-2,few,TRBV6-6,.,14,CASSYEVANYGYTF,TGTGCCAGCAGTTACGAGGTAGCTAACTATGGCTACACCTTC
TRBJ1-1,few,TRBV11-1,.,14,CASSLEEVNTEAFF,TGTGCCAGCAGCTTAGAGGAGGTGAACACTGAAGCTTTCTTT
TRBJ2-7,.,TRBV11-3,.,13,CASSLDRDDEQYF,TGTGCCAGCAGCTTAGATCGGGATGACGAGCAGTACTTC
TRBJ2-3,.,TRBV5-4,.,14,CASSLLGSEVTQYF,TGTGCCAGCAGCTTGCTCGGGTCCGAGGTGACGCAGTATTTT
TRBJ1-4,.,TRBV15,TRBD1,14,CATSSGQGGEKLFF,TGTGCCACCAGCAGCGGACAGGGTGGCGAAAAACTGTTTTTT
TRBJ2-3,few,TRBV11-2,.,15,CASSSLGGSTDTQYF,TGTGCCAGCAGCTCCCTCGGCGGAAGCACAGATACGCAGTATTTT
TRBJ2-7,few,TRBV18,.,13,CASSLGDSLEQYF,TGTGCCAGCTCACTCGGGGACTCCTTGGAGCAGTACTTC
TRBJ1-4,.,TRBV10-3,.,15,CAISEFGGSSEKLFF,TGTGCCATCAGTGAGTTCGGGGGGTCCAGTGAAAAACTGTTTTTT
TRBJ1-1,.,TRBV7-2,.,16,CASSLGQLLLNTEAFF,TGTGCCAGCAGCTTAGGCCAGCTCCTCCTGAACACTGAAGCTTTCTTT
TRBJ2-5,.,TRBV5-1,.,16,CASSFQSGDNWETQYF,TGCGCCAGCAGCTTTCAGTCAGGGGACAATTGGGAGACCCAGTACTTC
TRBJ2-1,.,TRBV30,.,15,CAWKGRPLSGNEQFF,TGTGCCTGGAAGGGGAGACCTCTTTCGGGCAATGAGCAGTTCTTC
TRBJ2-3,.,TRBV28,TRBD2,17,CASNYWGLADVGDTQYF,TGTGCCAGCAACTACTGGGGACTAGCGGACGTTGGGGATACGCAGTATTTT
TRBJ1-2,.,TRBV7-9,.,13,CASSPGRIYGYTF,TGTGCCAGCTCCCCGGGGCGGATCTATGGCTACACCTTC
TRBJ2-1,.,TRBV2,TRBD2,13,CASSRSGNNEQFF,TGTGCCAGCAGTCGTAGCGGGAACAATGAGCAGTTCTTC
TRBJ1-6,.,TRBV29-1,.,13,CSVSGTPGSPLHF,TGCAGCGTTTCCGGGACCCCGGGTTCACCCCTCCACTTT
TRBJ1-5,few,TRBV30,TRBD1,15,CAWSAGTGEHQPQHF,TGTGCCTGGAGCGCAGGGACAGGGGAACATCAGCCCCAGCATTTT
TRBJ2-1,.,TRBV27,.,15,CASSLTNREYNEQFF,TGTGCCAGCAGTTTGACTAACCGGGAGTACAATGAGCAGTTCTTC
TRBJ1-1,.,TRBV2,.,13,CASNTRGPDEAFF,TGTGCCAGTAATACTCGGGGGCCGGATGAAGCTTTCTTT